This TCR beta chain was documented in a study of blood T cells in healthy people across ages. The use of a sample-barcoded 5' primer and a J-beta primer mix characterized a second PCR of roughly 6 to 11 cycles. Each CDR3 protein is one row after TCRdb ran MiXCR on the 5' RACE reads. The sample holds about 290,000 distinct CDR3 sequences, about 25% seen once. This clonotype showed up just a few times. The target antigen is unknown. Germline V gene sequence: CDR1 SGHRS, CDR2 YFSETQ. V lost 4 bases, J lost 0 bases, and 9 bases lay in between. The CDR3 is 14 amino acids. Study outcomes and limitations: The CMV status of each donor remained undetermined, and this could have confounded shifts in expanded clonotypes. Naive CD4+ cells and diversity were both higher in long-lived donors than in aged donors.

The chain couples TRBV5-1 to TRBJ2-3; D not certain. The sequence was collected from a woman aged 70-85 years in good health. Sequencing input: blood. DNA of the CDR3: TGCGCCAGCAGCCCGGACCCAAGCACAGATACGCAGTATTTT. This codes for CASSPDPSTDTQYF. Complete variable domain (other parts from reference TRBV5-1 and TRBJ2-3): KAGVTQTPRYLIKTRGQQVTLSCSPISGHRSVSWYQQTPGQGLQFLFEYFSETQRNKGNFPGRFSGRQFSNSRSEMNVSTLELGDSALYLCASSPDPSTDTQYFGPGTRLTVL.